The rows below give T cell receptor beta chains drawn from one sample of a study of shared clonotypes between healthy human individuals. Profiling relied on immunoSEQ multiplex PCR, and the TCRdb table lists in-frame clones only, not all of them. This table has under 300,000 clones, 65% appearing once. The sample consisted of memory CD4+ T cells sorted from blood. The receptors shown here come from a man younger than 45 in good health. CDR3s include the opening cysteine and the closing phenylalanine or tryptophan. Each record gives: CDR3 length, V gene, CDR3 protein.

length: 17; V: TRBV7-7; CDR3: CASSLAGTGRLTATQYF
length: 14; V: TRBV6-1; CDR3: CASSPFGRVEEQYF
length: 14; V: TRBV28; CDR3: CATNRQSLGYGYTF
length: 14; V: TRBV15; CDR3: CATSRDRDKNIQYF
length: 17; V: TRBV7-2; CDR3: CASSVRISGRIPNEQYF
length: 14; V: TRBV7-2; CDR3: CASSLTVVHQPQHF
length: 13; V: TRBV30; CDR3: CAWSSGTNTEAFF
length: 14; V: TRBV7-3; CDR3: CASSFGGRAYEQYF
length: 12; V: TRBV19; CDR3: CASRTGNYGYTF
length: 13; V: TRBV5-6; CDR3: CASSPTGQETQYF
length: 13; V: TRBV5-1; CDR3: CASKPVGGITQYF
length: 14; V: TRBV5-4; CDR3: CASSLGGQGYEQYF
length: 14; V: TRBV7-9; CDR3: CASRELAGFNEQFF
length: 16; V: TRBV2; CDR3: CASLRGGRDSYNEQFF
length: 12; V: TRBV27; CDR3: CASSPYAYEQYF
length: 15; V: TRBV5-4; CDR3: CASSFAGGDTGELFF
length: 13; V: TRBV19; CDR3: CASSIGGSQPQHF
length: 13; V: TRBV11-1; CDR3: CASSLGNRDTQYF
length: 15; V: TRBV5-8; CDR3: CASSAGTSGRNEQFF
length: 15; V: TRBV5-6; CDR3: CASSPRQGAGEKLFF
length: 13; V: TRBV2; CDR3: CASRPGPGNTIYF
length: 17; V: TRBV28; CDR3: CASSNPGQGSRNQPQHF
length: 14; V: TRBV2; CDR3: CASSLITGQETQYF
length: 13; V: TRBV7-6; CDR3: CASSLEQIGGYTF